These 12 T cell receptor beta chains originate from one sample sequenced in a study of shared clonotypes between healthy human individuals. CD45RO-negative, CCR7-positively selected cells formed the naive CD8 fraction, excluding terminally differentiated effector memory CD45RA+ cells. Sequencing used immunoSEQ multiplex PCR; TCRdb keeps in-frame clones, though not all of them. The sample includes 2 million or so clones, over 85% of them seen just once. The sequenced material came from naive CD8+ T cells sorted from blood. These receptors all come from a man aged 18 to 29 in good health.

The chain has TRBV5-6 and TRBJ2-1, with D unresolved. Trimming stripped 1 base from V and 0 bases from J, with 8 bases between. Germline-derived CDR1 and CDR2 are SGHDT and YYEEEE. The CDR3 contains 15 residues. This chain's CDR3 is CASSLMGYSYNEQFF. The CDR3 DNA sequence: TGTGCCAGCAGCTTGATGGGCTACTCCTACAATGAGCAGTTCTTC.

About this clone: This CDR3 is also generated by other DNA sequences in the sample. The gene calls are TRBV19 and TRBJ2-1; 7 positions agree with TRBD1. Germline lookup yields CDR1 LNHDA and CDR2 SQIVND (reference sequence). The CDR3 sequence is 15 residues long. Trimming took 3 bases from V and 3 from J; bases not matched to a gene: 5. The CDR3 sequence: CASSMVSGGYNEQFF. The CDR3 DNA follows: TGTGCCAGTAGTATGGTGTCAGGGGGCTACAATGAGCAGTTCTTC.

Here the CDR3 reads CASSDPGQGREQYF. In nucleotides, the CDR3 is TGTGCCAGCAGTGACCCGGGACAGGGGCGCGAGCAGTACTTC. The gene calls are TRBV2 and TRBJ2-7; 10 bases agree with TRBD1. The germline V gene has CDR1 SNHLY and CDR2 FYNNEI. This CDR3 spans 14 amino acids. The ends lost 3 bases at V and 6 bases at J; junction bases unmatched: 5.

V gene TRBV27 combines with J gene TRBJ2-1; 9 nucleotides agree with TRBD1. V shed 2 bases and J 6 bases; nucleotides not matched to a gene: 5. This CDR3 spans 15 amino acids. Per germline, CDR1 MNHEY and CDR2 SMNVEV (reference sequence). CDR3 loop: CASSLGGQGSNEQFF. The CDR3 DNA reads TGTGCCAGCAGTTTAGGGGGACAGGGTTCCAATGAGCAGTTCTTC.

CDR3 nucleotide sequence: TGTGCCAGCAGCTTAGGGCTAGCGGGGTCCTTCAGCTCCTACAATGAGCAGTTCTTC. Translated, it gives CASSLGLAGSFSSYNEQFF. This rearrangement joins TRBV7-8 to TRBJ2-1, with 9 bases aligning to TRBD2. The ends lost 1 base at V and 0 bases at J; junction bases unmatched: 10. The CDR3 consists of 19 residues. Germline CDR1 and CDR2: SGHVS and FQNEAQ. The full variable domain, with the rest looked up from reference TRBV7-8 and TRBJ2-1, is GAGVSQSPRYKVAKRGQDVALRCDPISGHVSLFWYQQALGQGPEFLTYFQNEAQLDKSGLPSDRFFAERPEGSVSTLKIQRTQQEDSAVYLCASSLGLAGSFSSYNEQFFGPGTRLTVL.

The chain employs TRBV19 and TRBJ1-1, with TRBD1 matching over 9 bases. CDR3 length: 12 amino acids. Germline loops: CDR1 LNHDA, CDR2 SQIVND (reference sequence). V dropped 10 bases and J dropped 4; count of bases not matched to a gene: 4. The CDR3 sequence is CATGGQGTEAFF. DNA of the CDR3: TGTGCCACCGGGGGACAGGGCACTGAAGCTTTCTTT.

This clone was observed once. The chain combines TRBV27 with TRBJ2-7; no clear D. Germline CDR1 is MNHEY and CDR2 is SMNVEV (reference sequence). The CDR3 is made up of 15 amino acids. The ends were cut back, 6 bases at V and 0 bases at J, with 15 bases in the middle. CDR3 DNA sequence: TGTGCCAGCAGCCCCGGGCCCCATAGCTCCTACGAGCAGTACTTC. It yields the protein CASSPGPHSSYEQYF.

The chain links TRBV15 to TRBJ2-7, with D uncertain. V was trimmed by 1 base and J by 3 bases, leaving 13 bases between them. Per the germline V gene, CDR1 is LNHNV and CDR2 is YYDKDF (reference sequence). The CDR3 is 15 amino acids. Here the CDR3 DNA reads TGTGCCACCAGCAGAGGTGGCGAGTTCCTCTACGAGCAGTACTTC. Its translation is CATSRGGEFLYEQYF.

The chain couples TRBV27 to TRBJ2-5, with D perhaps matching TRBD1 or TRBD2 (5 bases each). Trimming took off 5 bases at V and 7 bases at J, with 11 bases between the two ends. CDR3 size: 12 residues. The germline CDR1 and CDR2 sequences are MNHEY and SMNVEV (reference sequence). The CDR3 reads CASSPGLGTQYF. The CDR3 DNA follows: TGTGCCAGCAGTCCGGGGCTCGGGACCCAGTACTTC.

The gene calls are TRBV27 and TRBJ2-2, with 11 bases lining up with TRBD2. The CDR3 sequence is 15 residues long. The germline V gene encodes CDR1 MNHEY and CDR2 SMNVEV (reference sequence). V was clipped by 8 bases and J by 4 bases; unmatched bases: 6. CDR3 nucleotide sequence: TGTGCCAGCGGCCCCCTAGCGGGGGGCACCGGGGAGCTGTTTTTT. This sequence encodes CASGPLAGGTGELFF.

This clone appeared once. The chain links TRBV7-2 to TRBJ2-2, with D unresolved. The CDR3 spans 15 residues. Deletions cut 11 bases from V and 7 bases from J, with 23 bases between. Germline CDR1 is SGHTA and CDR2 is FQGNSA. CDR3: CAVNSGPIYNGELFF. CDR3 nucleotide sequence: TGTGCCGTAAACTCCGGCCCCATATATAACGGGGAGCTGTTTTTT. Using reference TRBV7-2 and TRBJ2-2 for the parts outside the CDR3, the full variable domain is GAGVSQSPSNKVTEKGKDVELRCDPISGHTALYWYRQSLGQGLEFLIYFQGNSAPDKSGLPSDRFSAERTGGSVSTLTIQRTQQEDSAVYLCAVNSGPIYNGELFFGEGSRLTVL.

Turning to this clone: Other DNA sequences in this sample translate to the same CDR3. The rearrangement uses TRBV28 and TRBJ2-1; 16 positions match TRBD2. Germline values: CDR1 MDHEN, CDR2 SYDVKM. Trimming at V came to 3 bases and at J to 5 bases, leaving 1 base not matched to a gene. This CDR3 contains 16 residues. CDR3 DNA: TGTGCCAGCAGTTTGGGACTAGCGGGGGGGAACAATGAGCAGTTCTTC. Its translation: CASSLGLAGGNNEQFF.